This T cell receptor (beta chain) comes out of a study of PD-1 blockade in classical Hodgkin lymphoma. Study-level results: Exclusion covered patients beginning nivolumab under 1 year post-ASCT.

The ends were cut back, 4 bases at V and 6 bases at J, with 17 bases in the middle. Germline-derived CDR1 and CDR2 are SGHKS and YYEKEE (reference sequence). The CDR3 contains 14 residues. Time point meaning: cycle 4 day 1 (C4D1), after 5 to 7 weeks of nivolumab. The patients all showed relapse after autologous stem cell transplantation, while their brentuximab vedotin exposure varied. Thawed PBMCs were the source of CD4+ T cells, purified by magnetic negative selection. Data came from immunoSEQ multiplex PCR; TCRdb stores just in-frame clones and leaves some out. Of around 12,000 clones in the sample, approximately 74% are singletons; the top ten hold about 3.5%. Of note for this clone: Its specificity is unknown.

This sample comprised CD4+ T cells from blood, obtained before the fourth cycle of nivolumab. The clonotype comes from a human donor with classical Hodgkin lymphoma. V gene TRBV5-5 combines with J gene TRBJ2-7, with D possibly TRBD1 on 5 matching bases. The CDR3 is CASSTTVNTREQYF. Written as DNA, the CDR3 is TGTGCCAGCAGCACGACAGTAAATACCCGCGAGCAGTACTTC.